This T cell receptor beta chain was sequenced for a study of immune characteristics of hereditary and idiopathic chronic pancreatitis. Total pancreatectomy with islet autotransplantation was the source of the chronic pancreatitis pancreas tissue. Bulk pancreas tissue, not sorted T cells, supplied the genomic DNA for TCR beta sequencing. As for this clone: Its antigen remains unidentified.

Trimming took 5 bases from V and 4 from J, leaving 12 bases between them. Germline V gives CDR1 MRHNA, CDR2 SNTAGT. This CDR3 contains 14 residues. Findings and caveats of the study: Vbeta-Jbeta usage, including TRBV10, TRBV19, TRBV23 and TRBV5, differed by pancreatitis type.

Clones were read by immunoSEQ multiplex PCR, and TCRdb kept only the in-frame ones, dropping some. The sample carries about 14,000 clones, less than 85% recorded once. The TCR was taken from a human donor with chronic pancreatitis. The V gene is TRBV6-4, the J gene TRBJ2-1; D tentatively fits TRBD1 or TRBD2 (6 bases each). Source material: pancreas tissue with hereditary chronic pancreatitis. As DNA, the CDR3 is TGTGCCAGCAGTTCGGGGGACACGTACAATGAGCAGTTCTTC. Encoded protein: CASSSGDTYNEQFF.